These 15 T cell receptor beta chains share one sample of origin, sequenced in a study of beta chain features in type 1 diabetes. Expressed TCRB transcripts were sequenced because the isolated RNA had all been reverse transcribed beforehand. Only in-frame clones appear in the TCRdb table, and some are missing; sequencing was by immunoSEQ multiplex PCR. The data show hundreds of thousands of clones, roughly 12% seen once. The material sequenced was naive CD4+ T cells from blood. The receptors shown here come from a man aged 18-30 years in good health.

CDR3: CASSVEGQSNEKLFF. The CDR3 DNA reads TGTGCCAGCAGCGTGGAGGGACAGTCTAATGAAAAACTGTTTTTT. J is TRBJ1-4 and V is TRBV9, with 7 nucleotides matching TRBD1. The CDR3 loop spans 15 amino acids. Germline V gene sequence: CDR1 SGDLS, CDR2 YYNGEE. V shed 2 bases, J shed 3 bases, and the junction held 4 bases outside the gene matches.

V is TRBV7-2 and J is TRBJ2-7, with a tentative D call TRBD2 (7 bases). CDR1 and CDR2 from the germline V gene are SGHTA and FQGNSA. V was pared by 3 bases and J by 4 bases, with 16 bases between. The CDR3 runs to 15 residues. CDR3 loop: CASSLEGGPVYEQYF. For the CDR3, the DNA is TGTGCCAGCAGCTTGGAGGGGGGGCCAGTTTACGAGCAGTACTTC.

Ten or more counts support this clone. The chain couples TRBV7-9 to TRBJ1-4; TRBD1 is a possible D gene (6 bases). This CDR3 region has 14 residues. Germline CDR1 and CDR2: SEHNR and FQNEAQ (reference sequence). V shed 1 base and J shed 4 bases, with 7 bases lying between them. The CDR3 protein is CASSLGQDNEKLFF. DNA for the CDR3: TGTGCCAGCAGCTTAGGACAGGATAATGAAAAACTGTTTTTT.

The rearrangement joins TRBV25-1 to TRBJ2-1; 9 bases are shared with TRBD2. The germline V gene encodes CDR1 MGHDK and CDR2 SYGVNS. V shed 5 bases, J shed 6 bases, and the junction held 14 bases outside the gene matches. The CDR3 runs to 17 residues. The CDR3: CASSRGLGREGRNEQFF. CDR3 nucleotide sequence: TGTGCCAGCAGTCGGGGGCTGGGGCGGGAGGGCCGCAATGAGCAGTTCTTC.

The chain uses TRBV28 and TRBJ1-5; D ambiguous. With 2 bases removed from V and 7 bases from J, the gap between germline ends came to 15 bases. Looked up from germline, CDR1 is MDHEN and CDR2 is SYDVKM. CDR3 length: 15 amino acids. The CDR3 nucleotides are TGTGCCAGCAGTTTAGTGGGCTGGGAGCAACAGCCCCAGCATTTT. Protein product: CASSLVGWEQQPQHF.

The V gene is TRBV5-4, the J gene TRBJ2-5; TRBD2 matches at 14 bases. This CDR3 has 16 amino acids. The germline V gene encodes CDR1 SGHNT and CDR2 YYREEE (reference sequence). V shed 4 bases and J 10 bases; nucleotides not matched to a gene: 12. The chain's CDR3 is CASSQQLGLAGGDQYF. The CDR3 region has the DNA TGTGCCAGCAGCCAGCAGCTTGGACTAGCGGGGGGAGACCAGTACTTC.

J is TRBJ2-4 and V is TRBV7-2; D possibly corresponds to TRBD2 (6 bases). Germline V gene data show CDR1 as SGHTA and CDR2 as FQGNSA. Trimming shortened V by 3 bases and J by 7 bases, and 16 bases separated the two germline ends. This CDR3 spans 15 amino acids. In nucleotides, the CDR3 is TGTGCCAGCAGCTTGGGACCGGGAGAGGGTAACATTCAGTACTTC. Residues: CASSLGPGEGNIQYF.

The chain couples TRBV18 to TRBJ2-1; 7 positions agree with TRBD2. Per germline, CDR1 KGHSH and CDR2 LQKENI. The ends lost 2 bases at V and 9 bases at J; junction bases unmatched: 4. This CDR3 is 13 amino acids long. The chain's CDR3 is CASSPDPGGEQFF. CDR3 nucleotide sequence: TGTGCCAGCTCACCAGACCCGGGGGGTGAGCAGTTCTTC.

This clone was observed a handful of times. The rearrangement uses TRBV5-8 and TRBJ1-2; D gene unclear. This CDR3 is 12 amino acids long. V was trimmed by 4 bases and J by 8 bases, leaving 12 bases between them. CDR1 SGHTS and CDR2 YDEGEE come from the germline V gene. The CDR3 here is CASSPRAAGYTF. The CDR3 coding sequence is TGTGCCAGCAGCCCCCGCGCTGCGGGCTACACCTTC.

The chain has TRBV9 and TRBJ2-6, with TRBD2 identical over 7 bases. V lost 4 bases to trimming and J lost 5 bases; unmatched junction nucleotides: 9. The germline V gene encodes CDR1 SGDLS and CDR2 YYNGEE. CDR3 length: 16 amino acids. The CDR3 region is CASSIQTGGRANVLTF. DNA of the CDR3: TGTGCCAGCAGCATCCAGACGGGAGGAAGGGCCAACGTCCTGACTTTC.

This clone has just a few counts. The J gene is TRBJ2-1, the V gene TRBV4-3; possibly TRBD2 for D (7 bases). V was clipped by 8 bases and J by 0 bases, with 17 bases between them. The CDR3 length is 16 residues. Germline loops: CDR1 LGHNA, CDR2 YSLEER. The CDR3, as DNA: TGCGCCAGCCAAATGAGGGGGGGGAGCTCCTACAATGAGCAGTTCTTC. This codes for CASQMRGGSSYNEQFF.

This clone has just a few counts. V is TRBV7-9 and J is TRBJ1-1, with a possible D match to TRBD1 (6 bases). CDR1 and CDR2 from the germline V gene are SEHNR and FQNEAQ (reference sequence). This CDR3 spans 11 amino acids. The germline V and J ends were trimmed by 11 bases and 1 base, with 8 bases remaining between them. The CDR3 region is CAVQGNTEAFF. The CDR3 DNA is TGTGCCGTACAGGGGAACACTGAAGCTTTCTTT.

This clone was seen more than once but under ten times. J is TRBJ2-7 and V is TRBV7-2; TRBD1 agrees at 10 bases. Per the germline V gene, CDR1 is SGHTA and CDR2 is FQGNSA. The ends lost 3 bases at V and 7 bases at J; junction bases unmatched: 12. The CDR3 loop spans 16 amino acids. CDR3 residues: CASSFTVTGGSREQYF. CDR3 DNA sequence: TGTGCCAGCAGCTTCACGGTGACAGGGGGCTCGCGGGAGCAGTACTTC.

The chain carries TRBV18 and TRBJ1-4, with 9 bases aligning to TRBD1. The CDR3 extends over 15 amino acids. Germline V CDR1 and CDR2: KGHSH, LQKENI. Trimming at V came to 1 base and at J to 8 bases, leaving 5 bases not matched to a gene. CDR3 nucleotide sequence: TGTGCCAGCTCACCACGTGGGACAGGGCTAGAAAAACTGTTTTTT. Its protein is CASSPRGTGLEKLFF.

This clone was counted a few times. The chain carries TRBV10-3 and TRBJ2-5, with D perhaps TRBD2 (6 bases). The CDR3 runs to 11 residues. From germline, CDR1 is ENHRY and CDR2 SYGVKD. The V gene lost 8 bases and the J gene lost 4 bases, with 8 bases spanning the gap. The CDR3 protein is CAISAGETQYF. DNA of the CDR3: TGTGCCATCTCAGCGGGAGAGACCCAGTACTTC.